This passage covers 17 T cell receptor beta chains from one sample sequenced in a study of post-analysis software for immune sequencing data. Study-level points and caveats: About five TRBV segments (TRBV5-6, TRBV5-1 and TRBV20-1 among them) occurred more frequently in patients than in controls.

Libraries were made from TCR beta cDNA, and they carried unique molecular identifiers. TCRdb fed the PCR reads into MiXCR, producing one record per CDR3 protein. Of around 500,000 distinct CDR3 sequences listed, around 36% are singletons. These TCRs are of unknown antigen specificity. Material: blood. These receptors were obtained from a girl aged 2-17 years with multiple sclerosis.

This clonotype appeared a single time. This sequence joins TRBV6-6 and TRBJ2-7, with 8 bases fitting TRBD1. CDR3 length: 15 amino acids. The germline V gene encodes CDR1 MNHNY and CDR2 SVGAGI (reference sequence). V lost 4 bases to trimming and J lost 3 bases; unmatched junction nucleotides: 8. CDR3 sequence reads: CASSSTGTGCYEQYF. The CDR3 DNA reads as TGTGCCAGCAGTTCGACCGGGACAGGTTGCTACGAGCAGTACTTC.

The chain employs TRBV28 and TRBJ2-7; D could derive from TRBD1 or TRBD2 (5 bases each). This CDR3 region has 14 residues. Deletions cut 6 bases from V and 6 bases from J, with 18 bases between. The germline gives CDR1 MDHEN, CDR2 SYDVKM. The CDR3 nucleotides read TGTGCCAGCAGGGGCTGGGGGACCGGAGCCGAGCAGTACTTC. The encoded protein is CASRGWGTGAEQYF.

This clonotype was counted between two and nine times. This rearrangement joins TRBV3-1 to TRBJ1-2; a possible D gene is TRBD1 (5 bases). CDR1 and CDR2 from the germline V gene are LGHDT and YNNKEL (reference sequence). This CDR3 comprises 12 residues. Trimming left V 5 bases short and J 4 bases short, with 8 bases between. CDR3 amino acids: CASSRQIYGYTF. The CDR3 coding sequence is TGTGCCAGCAGCAGACAGATCTATGGCTACACCTTC.

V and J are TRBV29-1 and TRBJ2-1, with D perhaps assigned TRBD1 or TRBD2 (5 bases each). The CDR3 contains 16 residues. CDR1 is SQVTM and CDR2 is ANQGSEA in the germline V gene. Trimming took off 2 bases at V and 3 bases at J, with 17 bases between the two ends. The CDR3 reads CSVEIWDLQNYNEQFF. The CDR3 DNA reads TGCAGCGTTGAAATTTGGGACCTACAGAACTACAATGAGCAGTTCTTC.

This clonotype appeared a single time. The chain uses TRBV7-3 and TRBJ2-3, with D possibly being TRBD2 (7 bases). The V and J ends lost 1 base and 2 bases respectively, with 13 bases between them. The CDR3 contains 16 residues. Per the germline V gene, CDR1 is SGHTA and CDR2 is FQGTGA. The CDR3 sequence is CASSLRGGASTDTQYF. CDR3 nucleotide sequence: TGTGCCAGCAGCTTAAGGGGGGGGGCCTCCACAGATACGCAGTATTTT.

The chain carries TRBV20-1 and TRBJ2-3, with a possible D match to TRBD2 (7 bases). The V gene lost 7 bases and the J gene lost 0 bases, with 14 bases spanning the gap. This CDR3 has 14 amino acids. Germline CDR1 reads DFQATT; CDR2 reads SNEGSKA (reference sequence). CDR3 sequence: CSEARGGSTDTQYF. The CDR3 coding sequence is TGCAGTGAAGCCAGGGGAGGGAGCACAGATACGCAGTATTTT.

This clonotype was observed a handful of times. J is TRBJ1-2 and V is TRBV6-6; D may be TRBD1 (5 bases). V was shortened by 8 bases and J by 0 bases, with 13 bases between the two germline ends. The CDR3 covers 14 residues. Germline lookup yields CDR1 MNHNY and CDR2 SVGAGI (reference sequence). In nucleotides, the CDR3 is TGTGCCAGCTCAGAGACAGAAGCTAACTATGGCTACACCTTC. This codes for CASSETEANYGYTF.

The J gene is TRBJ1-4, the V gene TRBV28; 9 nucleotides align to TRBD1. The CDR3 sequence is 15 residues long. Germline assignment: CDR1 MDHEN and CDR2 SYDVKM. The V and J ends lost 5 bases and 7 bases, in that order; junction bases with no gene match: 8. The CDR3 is CASSLISTGGEKLFF. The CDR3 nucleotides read TGTGCCAGCAGTCTAATTTCGACAGGGGGTGAAAAACTGTTTTTT.

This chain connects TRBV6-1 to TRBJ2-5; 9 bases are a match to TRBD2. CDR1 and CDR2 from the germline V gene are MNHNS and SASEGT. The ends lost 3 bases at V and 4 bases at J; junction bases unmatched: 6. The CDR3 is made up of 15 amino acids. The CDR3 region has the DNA TGTGCCAGCAGTGACGCGCGGGGGGGCGGAGAGACCCAGTACTTC. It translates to CASSDARGGGETQYF.

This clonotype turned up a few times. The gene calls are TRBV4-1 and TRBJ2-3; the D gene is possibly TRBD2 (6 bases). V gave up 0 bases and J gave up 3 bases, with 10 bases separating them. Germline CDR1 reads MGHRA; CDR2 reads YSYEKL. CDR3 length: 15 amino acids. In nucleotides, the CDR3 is TGCGCCAGCAGCCAAGAAGGAGGGCGAACAGATACGCAGTATTTT. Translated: CASSQEGGRTDTQYF.

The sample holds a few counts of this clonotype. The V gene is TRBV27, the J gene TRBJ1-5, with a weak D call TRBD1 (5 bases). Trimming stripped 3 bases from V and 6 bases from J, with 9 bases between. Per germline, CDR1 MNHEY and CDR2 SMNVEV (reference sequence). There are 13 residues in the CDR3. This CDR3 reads CASSFRVTQPQHF. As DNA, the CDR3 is TGTGCCAGCAGTTTCAGGGTAACTCAGCCCCAGCATTTT.

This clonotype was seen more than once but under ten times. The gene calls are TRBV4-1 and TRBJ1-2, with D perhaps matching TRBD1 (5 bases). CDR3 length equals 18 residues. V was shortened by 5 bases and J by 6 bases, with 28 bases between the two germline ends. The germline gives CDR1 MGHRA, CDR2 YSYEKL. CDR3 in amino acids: CASSVRERPVLGGHGYTF. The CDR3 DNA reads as TGCGCCAGCAGCGTCAGGGAAAGACCGGTTCTCGGCGGCCATGGCTACACCTTC.

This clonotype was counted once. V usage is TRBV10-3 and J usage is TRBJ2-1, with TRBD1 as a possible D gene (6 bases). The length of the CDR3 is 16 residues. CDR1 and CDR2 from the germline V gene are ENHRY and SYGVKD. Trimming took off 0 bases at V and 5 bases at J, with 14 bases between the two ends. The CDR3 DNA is TGTGCCATCAGTGAGTCATACCGGGACACCGACAATGAGCAGTTCTTC. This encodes CAISESYRDTDNEQFF.

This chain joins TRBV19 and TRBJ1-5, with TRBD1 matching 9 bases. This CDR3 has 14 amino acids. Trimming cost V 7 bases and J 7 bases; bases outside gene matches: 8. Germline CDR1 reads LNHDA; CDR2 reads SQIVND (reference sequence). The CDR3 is CASNTGGPAQPQHF. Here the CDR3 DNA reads TGTGCCAGTAACACAGGGGGCCCGGCACAGCCCCAGCATTTT.

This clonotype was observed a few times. CDR3 DNA: TGTGCCAGCAGTAACAGGGAAGTCTACGAGCAGTACTTC. Translation: CASSNREVYEQYF. The chain links TRBV6-1 to TRBJ2-7; D is possibly TRBD1 (6 bases). V lost 5 bases to trimming and J lost 3 bases, with 11 bases between them. This CDR3 has 13 residues. CDR1 is MNHNS and CDR2 is SASEGT in the germline V gene.

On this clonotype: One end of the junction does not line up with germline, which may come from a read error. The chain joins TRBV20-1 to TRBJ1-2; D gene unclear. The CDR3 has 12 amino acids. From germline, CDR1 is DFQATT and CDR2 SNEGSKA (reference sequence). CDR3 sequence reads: CSASVADYGYAF. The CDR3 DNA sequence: TGCAGTGCTAGTGTGGCGGACTATGGCTACGCCTTC.

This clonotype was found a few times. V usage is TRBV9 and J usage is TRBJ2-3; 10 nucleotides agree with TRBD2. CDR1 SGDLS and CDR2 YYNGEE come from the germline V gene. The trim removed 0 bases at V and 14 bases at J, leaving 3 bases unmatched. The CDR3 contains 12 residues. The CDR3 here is CASSVGSGGMYF. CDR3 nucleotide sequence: TGTGCCAGCAGCGTAGGTAGCGGGGGGATGTATTTT.